This TCR beta chain appears in the sequencing data of a study of blood T cell repertoires in COVID-19. Across the study: Italy, Spain and the United States were the sources of the convalescent and acute COVID-19 samples.

This CDR3 is built from 13 residues. Germline values: CDR1 LNHDA, CDR2 SQIVND (reference sequence). V lost 6 bases to trimming and J lost 6 bases, with 15 bases between them. In the authors' methods: Amplification of reference gene primers provided the estimated nucleated cell counts. Method: immunoSEQ multiplex PCR; TCRdb's copy keeps in-frame clones and lacks some. V, J and clone size are taken as reported in that table, and D and trimming were inferred from the DNA itself. The sample lists about 170,000 clones; approximately 84% were seen once. The chain couples TRBV19 to TRBJ2-7, with D maybe TRBD1 (7 bases). The sequence was obtained from a woman older than 75 with COVID-19, enrolled during active disease. The sequencing sample was made of peripheral blood. As DNA, the CDR3 is TGTGCCAGTAGGGAGAGACAGGGAGGCGAGCAGTACTTC. As protein: CASRERQGGEQYF. Together with reference TRBV19 and TRBJ2-7, the CDR3 gives the full variable domain: DGGITQSPKYLFRKEGQNVTLSCEQNLNHDAMYWYRQDPGQGLRLIYYSQIVNDFQKGDIAEGYSVSREKKESFPLTVTSAQKNPTAFYLCASRERQGGEQYFGPGTRLTVT.